The text below deals with one T cell receptor beta chain. Its cognate antigen has yet to be identified. Base qualities are missing; no much larger clone stands one base away. CDR1 and CDR2 were assigned from the germline V gene as SQVTM and ANQGSEA. The V end loses 4 bases and the J end loses 2 bases, and a stretch of 9 bases separates them. From the cysteine through the phenylalanine, the CDR3 covers 12 amino acids. Only the CDR3 DNA stays, 36 bases, in frame from base 1. This sample is part of a study of cytomegalovirus exposure and HLA in healthy donors (dated by TCRdb to the late 2010s). With respect to the entire study: An earlier analysis of fewer than 750 of the donors reported around 280 Gb of sequence data and 117 million unique TCR beta sequences obtained from around 170 million T cells. Approximately 310 gigabases of sequencing data and 70 million to 95 million unique TCR sequences made up an early release that covered approximately 650 HLA-typed donors. The T cell repertoires of roughly 660 subjects were profiled by immunosequencing and related to cytomegalovirus serostatus. Donor age, sex, ethnicity and CMV serostatus were collected together with the repertoire data. To study patterns of TCR occurrence, a later analysis re-analyzed previously published TCR beta repertoires from 700 or so donors and added high-resolution HLA genotyping. High-throughput TCR immunosequencing, statistical association of individual TCRs with disease status, and machine learning were combined to predict cytomegalovirus infection status. Besides the first cohort of around 670 subjects, a separate validation cohort made up of 120 different subjects was used. Genome-wide SNP genotypes for about three fifths of the roughly 670 donors were used in a later genetic analysis, which treated that subset as a discovery cohort. The later analysis used no new phenotypic data to find candidate immune exposures, relying instead on TCR beta sequences and their occurrence across donors. Class I and class II HLA loci were covered by the typing at four-digit resolution. Of the roughly 400 genotyped donors, about 80% fell in the genetic ancestry cluster associated with self-reported Caucasian donors. On average, roughly 250,000 unique TCR beta nucleotide sequences were sequenced per donor among a few hundred genotyped donors of the cohort, with 15% to 20% of those sequences being non-productive. The number of typed donors differed by locus: about 629-630 for A, B, C, DRB1 and DQB1; some 500 for DQA1; around 610 for DPA1; and roughly 470 for DPB1. An earlier analysis of some 600 of the donors applied high-throughput TCR beta sequencing to assess whether each TCR beta V gene segment acted as functional or pseudogenic. Because of strong linkage in the cohort, five DR-DQ haplotypes were treated as single units for association and clustering. The aim of the study was to test whether cataloging public T cell receptors could identify signatures of past pathogen exposure. Every repertoire in the discovery cohort had been generated on one and the same sequencing platform.

The paper's findings and limits, for the study overall: Linkage disequilibrium might explain the correlated functional status among segregating V segments, but an unknown experimental factor could not be excluded. Because some donors lacked HLA typing at each locus, the association tests relied only on the typed subset. In vitro tests confirmed that a few of the cytomegalovirus-associated TCR beta chains recognize cytomegalovirus antigens. A later genetic analysis reported fewer N-insertions in productive TCRs among donors in an Asian-associated ancestry cluster than the approximately 700-donor mean. Specific HLA alleles were associated with roughly 16,000 TCR beta sequences at a false discovery rate of 0.05 in a later analysis. Across donors, most TCR sequences were observed very rarely, whereas some public TCRs were present in many individuals. A later analysis found that most CMV-associated TCR beta chains appeared HLA-restricted, with HLA associations seemingly driven largely by CMV exposure. In an earlier analysis of approximately 590 of the donors, most TCR beta V segments were observed in productive rearrangements about 90% or about 30% of the time, broadly matching IMGT annotations. It was suggested by the authors that the approach could potentially be generalized to other disease states and immunological phenotypes. When HLA alleles, especially DR and DQ, strongly co-occurred, TCR associations were difficult to assign to individual alleles. Because the 87-base-pair reads could not distinguish some IMGT-functional V segments, including TRBV6-2 and TRBV6-3, those segments were excluded. The study gave a list of some 150 TCR beta chains associated with cytomegalovirus. For the cohort, immune exposure information was limited to CMV serostatus. The earlier analysis of 587 of the donors excluded roughly 17 rarely observed V segments, including chromosome 9 orphons, because counts were too low. Cytomegalovirus status was reported to be diagnosed by the classifier with high specificity and sensitivity in both the original and validation cohorts. An association between a missense DCLRE1C variant and V-gene and J-gene trimming of TCR beta chains was found in a later genetic analysis and replicated in an independent cohort. According to a later analysis, TCR association rates differed among HLA loci, with DRB1 alleles showing the most associated TCRs and HLA-C alleles showing the fewest. In this cohort, only TCR beta chains were sequenced, and detectable features were limited by the absence of alpha or paired-chain data. In a later analysis, several top co-occurrence clusters were reported to appear linked to parvovirus B19, influenza, CMV and Epstein-Barr virus. A later analysis found that HLA-associated TCR beta chains were more clonally expanded and had lower generation probabilities than equally common non-associated chains. The presence/absence analyses assumed that sequencing depth was roughly uniform across donors, and that assumption may not be true. The sequencing pipeline was judged likely to have produced a cluster of highly shared sequence variants as a technical artifact. A further reported finding was that TCR beta sequences accurately predicted the HLA-A and HLA-B alleles for most subjects in the first cohort.

Receptor libraries were prepared by the immunoSEQ multiplex PCR assay. A mixture of 60 forward primers for TCR Vbeta segments and 13 reverse primers for TCR Jbeta segments was used in the multiplex PCR. The CDR3 region of rearranged TCR beta genes was amplified from genomic DNA with a multiplex PCR assay. The Illumina HiSeq System was used to sequence the amplified TCR beta libraries as 87-base-pair reads. The study's processing was this. Across the 670 or so repertoires, a later analysis counted 78 million or so unique TCR beta chains, 9 million to 14 million of which were shared by at least two donors. To remove PCR and sequencing errors, raw reads were error-corrected and collapsed into unique sequences using a nearest-neighbor algorithm that merged closely related sequences. CDR3 sequences were aligned to IMGT reference sequences to assign V, D and J gene segments. For a sequence to be retained, a match of at least six nucleotides was required to both a V gene segment and a J gene segment. Rearrangements were called productive when the CDR3 lacked stop codons and stayed in frame with V and J; all others were non-productive. CDR3 was defined by IMGT convention, running from the second conserved V-encoded cysteine to the conserved J-encoded phenylalanine. In an earlier analysis of roughly 580 of the donors, sequences lacking an unambiguous match to a single V gene segment were excluded. In an earlier analysis of roughly 500 of the donors, V segments were called functional above 56.7% productive rearrangements and were called segregating when the between-donor standard deviation exceeded 5%. A statistical classification framework was built to diagnose cytomegalovirus status from the catalog of TCR beta chain sequences. In a later analysis, V and J genes were assigned by comparing TCR nucleotide sequences against IMGT/GENE-DB human TR gene sequences. The TCRdist pipeline was used in a later analysis to assign CDR3 sequences and most-parsimonious VDJ recombination scenarios. In a later analysis, each TCR beta chain was defined by its CDR3 amino acid sequence together with its V-gene family, and reads lacking a unique V-gene family were excluded. In a later analysis, some 600 highly shared, low-generation-probability nucleotide sequences were removed to address suspected cross-contamination and a sequencing artifact. For each public chain, a later analysis derived a clonal expansion index from normalized ranks of inferred template counts within each repertoire. In a later analysis, generation probabilities were computed using a VDJ recombination model fitted to out-of-frame rearrangements, and the results were checked against IGoR. A later analysis scored TCR-TCR, TCR-HLA and TCR-CMV co-occurrence with hypergeometric tests, applying a repertoire-size bias correction to TCR pairs. False discovery rates were estimated in a later analysis by permuting HLA or CMV assignments 20 times. In a later analysis, co-occurring TCRs were grouped using DBSCAN, with TCRdist sequence similarity added in when clustering inside HLA-allele-positive subsets. Repertoires with fewer than 30,000 or more than 120,000 public chains were left out of co-occurrence clustering, as were several repertoires with anomalous nucleotide sharing. TCRdb limited this immuneACCESS table to in-frame rearrangements with V and J called. A share of clones is missing; checked studies link under half to unresolved V genes, and the rest is unexplained. V and J calls and clone size are given by that table; D and trimming were obtained from the DNA. The sample table contains over 150,000 clones; only one count was recorded for 77% of them. The ten largest make up approximately 3.7% of the sample.

In total, roughly 670 healthy bone marrow donors made up the cohort. At the time of sampling, all cohort members were nominally healthy, though unrecorded immune exposures were likely present. The donor was CMV seropositive and belonged to the group of 250 to 300 seropositive cohort members. Every donor gave a peripheral blood sample, and the peripheral blood mononuclear cells from that sample were used for TCR beta sequencing. The Qiagen DNeasy Blood Extraction Kit was used to extract genomic DNA from the blood cell samples. This receptor was taken from an older woman in good health and CMV-seropositive. The chain is made from TRBV29-1 and TRBJ2-7; TRBD2 might be the D gene, on 5 matching bases. Sequencing was carried out using PBMCs. Here is the DNA: TGCAGCGTTGTCCCCGGGACCTACGAGCAGTACTTC. Its protein is CSVVPGTYEQYF.